One TCR beta chain is described in this entry. Antigen specificity is unknown. The J segment lost 1 base and the V segment lost 0 bases, leaving 3 bases of the junction unmatched. CDR1 and CDR2 from the germline V gene are SGHRS and YFSETQ. The CDR3 spans 16 residues. The data were obtained in a study of T cell responses to AZD1222 COVID-19 vaccine. Across the study: Investigators merged groups given second doses at roughly 4 or roughly 12 weeks.

Study-wide results and caveats: Donor demographics were predominantly white British with a female majority; clonal diversity may be underestimated.

Some clones are missing from TCRdb's copy, which holds only in-frame ones; the method was immunoSEQ multiplex PCR. The table records 75,000 to 95,000 clones, 70% to 90% of them present only once. Sequenced here: peripheral blood, sampled on day 0 of AZD1222 vaccination. This chain uses TRBV5-1 with TRBJ2-1, with 8 bases lining up with TRBD2. The clonotype originates from an adult in good health. This chain's CDR3 is CASSLVTSGSYNEQFF. CDR3 in DNA: TGCGCCAGCAGCTTGGTCACTAGCGGATCCTACAATGAGCAGTTCTTC.